Detailed here is one T cell receptor beta chain. At collection, donors were nominally healthy, but unrecorded immune exposures were probable. The data originate from a study of cytomegalovirus exposure and HLA in healthy donors. The CDR3 is 17 amino acids. Germline loops: CDR1 MDHEN, CDR2 SYDVKM. Trimming took 4 bases from V and 8 from J, leaving 23 bases between them. A multiplex PCR was run with 60 Vbeta primers and 13 Jbeta primers. Profiling relied on immunoSEQ multiplex PCR, and the TCRdb table lists in-frame clones only, not all of them. The sample has 150,000 to 200,000 clones, 75% seen once. This chain links TRBV28 with TRBJ1-4; a possible D gene is TRBD1 (6 bases). Sequencing input: PBMCs. The sequence derives from a man younger than 35 in good health and CMV-seropositive. In nucleotides, the CDR3 is TGTGCCAGCAGTTCACCCTCCCCGGGGGGCTTTTACGAAAAACTGTTTTTT. It codes for CASSSPSPGGFYEKLFF.